The rows below give T cell receptor beta chains drawn from one sample of a study of shared clonotypes between healthy human individuals. Some clones are missing from TCRdb's copy, which holds only in-frame ones; the method was immunoSEQ multiplex PCR. The sample includes 190,000 or so clones, approximately 60% of them seen just once. Sequenced: memory CD4+ T cells sorted from blood. The receptors come from a man aged 30 to 45 in good health. The CDR3 runs from the conserved cysteine through the conserved F or W. Each record gives: clone size, V gene, J gene, D gene, CDR3 DNA, CDR3 protein. The D gene is left open where the match is weak. Part of the rows lack a size; the others show once, few, many or a class for expanded clones.

clone size: once
V gene: TRBV15
J gene: TRBJ2-3
D gene: -
CDR3 DNA: TGTGCCACCAGCAGAGATCACGCAGATACGCAGTATTTT
CDR3 protein: CATSRDHADTQYF

clone size: -
V gene: TRBV19
J gene: TRBJ1-5
D gene: -
CDR3 DNA: TGTGCCAGTAGTCCCACAGGGAGGGCCCAGCATTTT
CDR3 protein: CASSPTGRAQHF

clone size: -
V gene: TRBV19
J gene: TRBJ2-3
D gene: -
CDR3 DNA: TGTGCCAGTAGACACCCCAGTGGGGTTGGCACAGATACGCAGTATTTT
CDR3 protein: CASRHPSGVGTDTQYF

clone size: -
V gene: TRBV5-4
J gene: TRBJ2-7
D gene: -
CDR3 DNA: TGTGCCAGCAGCAGTCCCCTAACGGGAGATGGGGAGCAGTACTTC
CDR3 protein: CASSSPLTGDGEQYF

clone size: -
V gene: TRBV5-1
J gene: TRBJ1-2
D gene: -
CDR3 DNA: TGCGCCAGCAGCTTGGCAGAACGGACATGGAACTATGGCTACACCTTC
CDR3 protein: CASSLAERTWNYGYTF

clone size: -
V gene: TRBV11-2
J gene: TRBJ2-2
D gene: -
CDR3 DNA: TGTGCCAGCAGCTTATGGGGTCTGGGTCGGGAGCACACCGGGGAGCTGTTTTTT
CDR3 protein: CASSLWGLGREHTGELFF

clone size: -
V gene: TRBV11-2
J gene: TRBJ1-1
D gene: -
CDR3 DNA: TGTGCCAGCAGCTTAGCCCCGAAAGCTTTCTTT
CDR3 protein: CASSLAPKAFF

clone size: many
V gene: TRBV27
J gene: TRBJ2-7
D gene: -
CDR3 DNA: TGTGCCAGCAGTCGGACAGCGGGCTACTACGAGCAGTACTTC
CDR3 protein: CASSRTAGYYEQYF

clone size: many
V gene: TRBV5-1
J gene: TRBJ2-5
D gene: -
CDR3 DNA: TGCGCCAGCAGCTTCCTTGAGACCCAGTACTTC
CDR3 protein: CASSFLETQYF

clone size: -
V gene: TRBV7-9
J gene: TRBJ2-3
D gene: -
CDR3 DNA: TGTGCCAGCAGCACAGCTAACACAGATACGCAGTATTTT
CDR3 protein: CASSTANTDTQYF

clone size: -
V gene: TRBV6-1
J gene: TRBJ1-2
D gene: TRBD1
CDR3 DNA: TGTGCCAGCACAACCGGGACAGGCGCTAACTATGGCTACACCTTC
CDR3 protein: CASTTGTGANYGYTF

clone size: -
V gene: TRBV7-6
J gene: TRBJ2-3
D gene: TRBD1
CDR3 DNA: TGTGCCAGCAGCTTATGGACAGGATCCACAGATACGCAGTATTTT
CDR3 protein: CASSLWTGSTDTQYF

clone size: few
V gene: TRBV28
J gene: TRBJ2-7
D gene: -
CDR3 DNA: TGTGCCAGCAGTTTAGGCCCGAGACAGATGACCTACGAGCAGTACTTC
CDR3 protein: CASSLGPRQMTYEQYF

clone size: -
V gene: TRBV7-2
J gene: TRBJ2-1
D gene: TRBD1
CDR3 DNA: TGTGCCAGCAGCCCAGGGTCGGGGACAGGGTCTTACAATGAGCAGTTCTTC
CDR3 protein: CASSPGSGTGSYNEQFF

clone size: -
V gene: TRBV21-1
J gene: TRBJ2-7
D gene: -
CDR3 DNA: TGTGCCAGCAGCAACCTCGGGAGGGAAGGTAACTACGAGCAGTACTTC
CDR3 protein: CASSNLGREGNYEQYF

clone size: -
V gene: TRBV5-5
J gene: TRBJ2-5
D gene: TRBD1
CDR3 DNA: TGTGCCAGCAGCGGAACCGCTGGGGGACAGGGTTGGGAAGAGACCCAGTACTTC
CDR3 protein: CASSGTAGGQGWEETQYF

clone size: -
V gene: TRBV7-2
J gene: TRBJ2-6
D gene: -
CDR3 DNA: TGTGCCAGCAGCTTAGGCATCGTCCTGAGGGCCAACGTCCTGACTTTC
CDR3 protein: CASSLGIVLRANVLTF

clone size: many
V gene: TRBV29-1
J gene: TRBJ2-1
D gene: -
CDR3 DNA: TGCAGCTGGGGGGACTTTTACGACAATGAGCAGTTCTTC
CDR3 protein: CSWGDFYDNEQFF

clone size: -
V gene: TRBV19
J gene: TRBJ2-6
D gene: TRBD2
CDR3 DNA: TGTGCCAGTAGTGTACTAGCGGGAGGTTCCTCTGGGGCCAACGTCCTGACTTTC
CDR3 protein: CASSVLAGGSSGANVLTF

clone size: -
V gene: TRBV30
J gene: TRBJ1-4
D gene: -
CDR3 DNA: TGTGCCTGGAGTGCAGGATCTGGGGGGCATAGTGAAAAACTGTTTTTT
CDR3 protein: CAWSAGSGGHSEKLFF

clone size: -
V gene: TRBV7-4
J gene: TRBJ2-7
D gene: -
CDR3 DNA: TGTGCCAGCAGTTTACAATACTCCTACGAGCAGTACTTC
CDR3 protein: CASSLQYSYEQYF

clone size: -
V gene: TRBV18
J gene: TRBJ2-3
D gene: -
CDR3 DNA: TGTGCCAGCTCACCAATTCAGAGCACAGATACGCAGTATTTT
CDR3 protein: CASSPIQSTDTQYF

clone size: -
V gene: TRBV5-1
J gene: TRBJ1-3
D gene: -
CDR3 DNA: TGCGCCAGCAGCTTGGGGCCGGGGGGAAACACCATATATTTT
CDR3 protein: CASSLGPGGNTIYF

clone size: -
V gene: TRBV18
J gene: TRBJ2-1
D gene: TRBD1
CDR3 DNA: TGTGCCAGCTCACCAGGTACGCGGACAGGTCTAACCAATGAGCAGTTCTTC
CDR3 protein: CASSPGTRTGLTNEQFF

clone size: -
V gene: TRBV11-3
J gene: TRBJ2-2
D gene: TRBD2
CDR3 DNA: TGTGCCAGCAGTTTTACAATCGGACTAGCGGGAGTGGTGAACACCGGGGAGCTGTTTTTT
CDR3 protein: CASSFTIGLAGVVNTGELFF

clone size: -
V gene: TRBV18
J gene: TRBJ2-1
D gene: -
CDR3 DNA: TGTGCCAGCTCACCGCCCTCGGGGGAGAGAGGCAATGAGCAGTTCTTC
CDR3 protein: CASSPPSGERGNEQFF

clone size: -
V gene: TRBV5-1
J gene: TRBJ2-4
D gene: -
CDR3 DNA: TGCGCCAGCAGCCCACCGACAGGACTAGCCAAAAACATTCAGTACTTC
CDR3 protein: CASSPPTGLAKNIQYF

clone size: -
V gene: TRBV4-3
J gene: TRBJ2-3
D gene: -
CDR3 DNA: TGCGCCAGCAGCCAAGATCCCGTGGATACGCAGTATTTT
CDR3 protein: CASSQDPVDTQYF

clone size: -
V gene: TRBV19
J gene: TRBJ2-7
D gene: -
CDR3 DNA: TGTGCCAGTAGTTCCTGGACTCTCACGAGCTCCTACGAGCAGTACTTC
CDR3 protein: CASSSWTLTSSYEQYF

clone size: -
V gene: TRBV9
J gene: TRBJ2-6
D gene: -
CDR3 DNA: TGTGCCAGCAGCCCGGAGGGACTTCGTAACGTCCTGACTTTC
CDR3 protein: CASSPEGLRNVLTF

clone size: -
V gene: TRBV10-3
J gene: TRBJ2-7
D gene: -
CDR3 DNA: TGTGCCATCAGTGAGATTTACGAGCAGTACTTC
CDR3 protein: CAISEIYEQYF

clone size: once
V gene: TRBV7-3
J gene: TRBJ2-6
D gene: -
CDR3 DNA: TGTGCCAGCAGCCGGCAGGGGCATTCGGGGGCCAACGTCCTGACTTTC
CDR3 protein: CASSRQGHSGANVLTF

clone size: -
V gene: TRBV7-8
J gene: TRBJ2-7
D gene: -
CDR3 DNA: TGTGCCAGCAGCTTTGGGACGGGGGCCTACGAGCAGTACTTC
CDR3 protein: CASSFGTGAYEQYF

clone size: -
V gene: TRBV4-1
J gene: TRBJ2-3
D gene: TRBD2
CDR3 DNA: TGCGCCAGCAGCCAGCCGCCGGGACTAGCGGAAGATACGCAGTATTTT
CDR3 protein: CASSQPPGLAEDTQYF

clone size: -
V gene: TRBV5-1
J gene: TRBJ2-3
D gene: -
CDR3 DNA: TGCGCCAGCAGCTTGATGGGACCCGCTAGCACAGATACGCAGTATTTT
CDR3 protein: CASSLMGPASTDTQYF

clone size: -
V gene: TRBV15
J gene: TRBJ1-1
D gene: -
CDR3 DNA: TGTGCCACCAGCAGAGGGGGGAGGGCGGAAGCTTTCTTT
CDR3 protein: CATSRGGRAEAFF

clone size: few
V gene: TRBV7-2
J gene: TRBJ1-4
D gene: -
CDR3 DNA: TGTGCCAGCAGCCCCCAACAGGGACGGTCTGAAAAACTGTTTTTT
CDR3 protein: CASSPQQGRSEKLFF

clone size: few
V gene: TRBV28
J gene: TRBJ2-1
D gene: -
CDR3 DNA: TGTGCCAGCCTTTCTTTTCGGCCAGCTAGCGATGAGCAGTTCTTC
CDR3 protein: CASLSFRPASDEQFF

clone size: few
V gene: TRBV28
J gene: TRBJ2-3
D gene: -
CDR3 DNA: TGTGCCATTCAAAGGGACATCCACCGCACAGATACGCAGTATTTT
CDR3 protein: CAIQRDIHRTDTQYF

clone size: -
V gene: TRBV28
J gene: TRBJ1-5
D gene: -
CDR3 DNA: TGTGCCAGCGTAGTAGGGGGTTTGGATCAGCCCCAGCATTTT
CDR3 protein: CASVVGGLDQPQHF

clone size: -
V gene: TRBV5-6
J gene: TRBJ2-3
D gene: -
CDR3 DNA: TGTGCCAGCAGCGGCCGGGGGTTCACAGATACGCAGTATTTT
CDR3 protein: CASSGRGFTDTQYF

clone size: -
V gene: TRBV25-1
J gene: TRBJ2-6
D gene: -
CDR3 DNA: TGTGCCAGCAGTAAACAGGGTAGTGGGGCCAACGTCCTGACTTTC
CDR3 protein: CASSKQGSGANVLTF

clone size: -
V gene: TRBV5-6
J gene: TRBJ2-5
D gene: -
CDR3 DNA: TGTGCCAGCAGCTTGCCTGGAGGGGGAGAAGAGACCCAGTACTTC
CDR3 protein: CASSLPGGGEETQYF

clone size: -
V gene: TRBV2
J gene: TRBJ1-2
D gene: TRBD1
CDR3 DNA: TGTGCCAGCAAGGAGGACAGGGGTACGGGCTACACCTTC
CDR3 protein: CASKEDRGTGYTF

clone size: -
V gene: TRBV9
J gene: TRBJ2-2
D gene: TRBD2
CDR3 DNA: TGTGCCAGCAAGGCGGGAGGGCCTACCGGGGAGCTGTTTTTT
CDR3 protein: CASKAGGPTGELFF

clone size: -
V gene: TRBV5-1
J gene: TRBJ2-5
D gene: TRBD2
CDR3 DNA: TGCGCCAGCAGCTTCGATCTAGCGGGAGGTCGAGAGACCCAGTACTTC
CDR3 protein: CASSFDLAGGRETQYF

clone size: few
V gene: TRBV7-2
J gene: TRBJ2-7
D gene: -
CDR3 DNA: TGTGCCAGCAGCCCCACAGGGTTAGGGGTGTTGGGCTACGAGCAGTACTTC
CDR3 protein: CASSPTGLGVLGYEQYF

clone size: once
V gene: TRBV11-2
J gene: TRBJ2-3
D gene: TRBD1
CDR3 DNA: TGTGCCAGCAGCTTACGACAGGGCGTTCGCACAGATACGCAGTATTTT
CDR3 protein: CASSLRQGVRTDTQYF

clone size: -
V gene: TRBV2
J gene: TRBJ2-1
D gene: -
CDR3 DNA: TGTGCCAGCAGTGAGCAGGGTTGGAGTGAGCAGTTCTTC
CDR3 protein: CASSEQGWSEQFF

clone size: -
V gene: TRBV30
J gene: TRBJ2-7
D gene: TRBD1
CDR3 DNA: TGTGCCTGGGGCTCCGGACAGGGGGGGACCTACGAGCAGTACTTC
CDR3 protein: CAWGSGQGGTYEQYF

clone size: -
V gene: TRBV7-8
J gene: TRBJ2-1
D gene: -
CDR3 DNA: TGTGCCAGCAGCTTAGGAGGGGGGTCCAGTTCCTACAATGAGCAGTTCTTC
CDR3 protein: CASSLGGGSSSYNEQFF

clone size: -
V gene: TRBV7-9
J gene: TRBJ2-6
D gene: -
CDR3 DNA: TGTGCCAGCAGCTTCCCTAGTGGGGCCAACGTCCTGACTTTC
CDR3 protein: CASSFPSGANVLTF